What follows are 18 T cell receptor beta chains derived from one specimen sequenced in a study of identical twins. TCRdb re-analysed the 5' RACE reads in MiXCR, keeping a single row per CDR3 protein. The sample includes 200,000 to 300,000 distinct CDR3 sequences, about 12% of them seen just once. Another study also made use of these data, one on yellow fever vaccine responses in identical twins.

Sequenced sample: memory (CD45RO+) T cells sorted from blood. The receptors stem from a woman between 18 and 29 years old in good health.

The CDR3 here is CASSQDFSGGTQETQYF. For the CDR3, the DNA is TGTGCCAGCAGCCAAGATTTCAGCGGGGGCACACAAGAGACCCAGTACTTC. This rearrangement joins TRBV3-1 to TRBJ2-5, with TRBD2 matching over 8 bases. In germline, CDR1 is LGHDT, CDR2 YNNKEL (reference sequence). CDR3 length: 17 residues. Trimming removed 0 bases from V and 2 bases from J; junction bases left unmatched: 8.

This chain uses TRBV5-1 with TRBJ2-7; D ambiguous. Germline V lookup: CDR1 SGHRS, CDR2 YFSETQ. The CDR3 loop spans 13 amino acids. V lost 3 bases and J lost 2, with 9 bases in between. Written as DNA, the CDR3 is TGCGCCAGCAGCTCGGCGGCGACCTACGAGCAGTACTTC. This encodes CASSSAATYEQYF.

The chain is built from TRBV3-1 and TRBJ2-7, with D unresolved. CDR3 length: 16 amino acids. With 3 bases removed from V and 6 bases from J, the gap between germline ends came to 21 bases. Germline V lookup: CDR1 LGHDT, CDR2 YNNKEL (reference sequence). The CDR3 nucleotides are TGTGCCAGCAGCCATCGTCAGGCTGGATCCCTCCCCGAGCAGTACTTC. It is translated as CASSHRQAGSLPEQYF.

There are many counts of this clonotype. The chain has TRBV3-1 and TRBJ2-1, with D uncertain. Per the germline V gene, CDR1 is LGHDT and CDR2 is YNNKEL (reference sequence). The CDR3 totals 13 residues. Trimming pared 1 base from V and 6 bases from J, leaving 7 bases between. This CDR3 reads CASSQAPANEQFF. Written as DNA, the CDR3 is TGTGCCAGCAGCCAAGCACCGGCCAATGAGCAGTTCTTC.

This clonotype was recorded many times. The V call is TRBV3-1, the J call TRBJ2-2; D gene unclear. Looked up from germline, CDR1 is LGHDT and CDR2 is YNNKEL (reference sequence). The length of the CDR3 is 12 residues. The V end lost 4 bases, the J end lost 7 bases, and 7 bases lay between the germline ends. In nucleotides, the CDR3 is TGTGCCAGCAGCCCAGTAGTCGGGGAGCTGTTTTTT. Protein: CASSPVVGELFF.

This clonotype was recorded a few times. This chain uses TRBV29-1 with TRBJ2-3, with D uncertain. The CDR3 is made up of 14 amino acids. Germline V lookup: CDR1 SQVTM, CDR2 ANQGSEA. V lost 4 bases and J lost 5, with 16 bases in between. Here the CDR3 DNA reads TGCAGCGTTGGTCCGAATTCTGTACAAGATACGCAGTATTTT. Translating it yields CSVGPNSVQDTQYF.

This clonotype was counted only a few times. V usage is TRBV28 and J usage is TRBJ1-1; 7 bases line up with TRBD1. The CDR3 is made up of 14 amino acids. The trim removed 6 bases at V and 6 bases at J, leaving 10 bases unmatched. Germline assignment: CDR1 MDHEN and CDR2 SYDVKM. CDR3 bases: TGTGCCAGCAGAACAGGGGCCCTGGGTGCTGAAGCTTTCTTT. Translating it yields CASRTGALGAEAFF.

This clonotype was observed once. The chain couples TRBV11-3 to TRBJ2-3; the D call may be TRBD1 or TRBD2 (6 bases each). Germline V gene sequence: CDR1 SGHNT, CDR2 YENEEA. This CDR3 comprises 12 residues. V lost 5 bases to trimming and J lost 4 bases, with 7 bases between them. The CDR3 nucleotides are TGTGCCAGCAGCCGGGGGCCAGATACGCAGTATTTT. Translation gives CASSRGPDTQYF.

There are a few counts of this clonotype. V usage is TRBV10-3 and J usage is TRBJ2-1; the match to TRBD1 covers 9 bases. CDR1 and CDR2 from the germline V gene are ENHRY and SYGVKD. J was trimmed by 6 bases and V by 6 bases; bases with no gene match: 9. The CDR3 sequence is 15 residues long. The CDR3 protein is CAISLGTGSPNEQFF. In DNA, the CDR3 is TGTGCCATCAGCCTCGGGACAGGGTCTCCCAATGAGCAGTTCTTC.

This clonotype occurred a few times. Mismatch with germline at one junction end may stem from a read error. The chain is built from TRBV7-7 and TRBJ2-3, with 10 bases aligning to TRBD1. The V gene's germline CDR1 is SSHAT and CDR2 FNYEAQ (reference sequence). The CDR3 loop spans 15 amino acids. CDR3 nucleotide sequence: TGTGCTAGCAGCTTTGGGACAGGGGCGGCAGATACGCAGTATTTT. This gives the protein CASSFGTGAADTQYF.

V is TRBV9 and J is TRBJ2-7; the match to TRBD2 covers 8 bases. CDR1 SGDLS and CDR2 YYNGEE come from the germline V gene. V lost 0 bases and J lost 0; bases outside the gene matches: 8. CDR3 length: 17 residues. CDR3 nucleotides: TGTGCCAGCAGCGTAGCTGGGAGCGGGAGTCCCTCCTACGAGCAGTACTTC. This codes for CASSVAGSGSPSYEQYF.

This clonotype was seen only a few times. J is TRBJ2-1 and V is TRBV4-1; possibly TRBD1 or TRBD2 for D (5 bases each). Germline assignment: CDR1 MGHRA and CDR2 YSYEKL. The germline V and J ends were trimmed by 5 bases and 0 bases, with 11 bases remaining between them. CDR3 length: 15 amino acids. The CDR3 coding sequence is TGCGCCAGCAGCAAGGGACCCTACTCCTACAATGAGCAGTTCTTC. Protein sequence: CASSKGPYSYNEQFF.

This clonotype was counted only a few times. The V gene is TRBV5-4, the J gene TRBJ2-1; 7 bases match TRBD1. The CDR3 loop spans 15 amino acids. The V and J ends lost 4 bases and 4 bases, in that order; junction bases with no gene match: 8. Germline CDR1 and CDR2: SGHNT and YYREEE (reference sequence). Here the CDR3 DNA reads TGTGCCAGCAGCCCCGCCGGGACAGCGTACAATGAGCAGTTCTTC. It encodes CASSPAGTAYNEQFF.

V gene TRBV25-1 combines with J gene TRBJ1-1; a possible D gene is TRBD1 (5 bases). Germline CDR1 and CDR2: MGHDK and SYGVNS. V was pared by 4 bases and J by 2 bases, with 17 bases between. This CDR3 comprises 16 residues. CDR3 sequence (DNA): TGTGCCAGCAGTGTGTGGGGGTTCGGGGGAAACACTGAAGCTTTCTTT. This codes for CASSVWGFGGNTEAFF.

The table lists this clonotype with a few counts. V gene TRBV10-3 combines with J gene TRBJ2-3, with 10 bases identical to TRBD2. Germline-derived CDR1 and CDR2 are ENHRY and SYGVKD. V was pared by 6 bases and J by 4 bases, with 4 bases of the junction left unmatched. This CDR3 is 14 amino acids long. The CDR3 sequence: CAIRPTSGADTQYF. The CDR3 nucleotides read TGTGCCATCAGGCCCACTAGCGGGGCAGATACGCAGTATTTT.

This clonotype was counted many times. The rearrangement joins TRBV12-3 or TRBV12-4 to TRBJ2-3, with D perhaps TRBD1 (6 bases). V was shortened by 1 base and J by 3 bases, with 11 bases between the two germline ends. This CDR3 comprises 15 residues. CDR3 protein: CASSLGGLGTDTQYF. The DNA for the CDR3 is TGTGCCAGCAGTTTAGGGGGGCTCGGGACAGATACGCAGTATTTT.

This clonotype was found a few times. The J gene is TRBJ1-2, the V gene TRBV9; 8 bases align to TRBD1. CDR3 length: 15 residues. Trimming removed 4 bases from V and 2 bases from J; junction bases left unmatched: 7. Germline CDR1 SGDLS, CDR2 YYNGEE. CDR3 protein: CASSRTGTGNYGYTF. Written as DNA, the CDR3 is TGTGCCAGCAGCCGGACAGGGACGGGGAACTATGGCTACACCTTC.

This clonotype was found a few times. This chain connects TRBV4-3 to TRBJ2-1, with 10 bases identical to TRBD2. This CDR3 is 16 amino acids long. CDR1 is LGHNA, CDR2 YSLEER, per germline. With V trimmed by 0 bases and J by 5 bases, 4 bases remained unmatched. The CDR3: CASSQEPAGGNNEQFF. The CDR3 region has the DNA TGCGCCAGCAGCCAAGAGCCAGCGGGGGGGAACAATGAGCAGTTCTTC.